This T cell receptor (beta chain) appears in the sequencing data of a study of blood T cell repertoires in COVID-19. Study information: Both acute and convalescent COVID-19 samples were obtained from the United States, Italy and Spain. Sources were T cells, B-cell-depleted T cells, or PBMCs; the material itself was cDNA or gDNA.

Trimming left V 3 bases short and J 1 base short, with 15 bases between. The CDR3 spans 15 residues. Germline CDR1 is SQVTM and CDR2 is ANQGSEA. Sequenced by immunoSEQ multiplex PCR; TCRdb stores in-frame clones only, minus some. In the table there are more than 95,000 clones, 81% of which are singletons. This clonotype originated in a man aged 25 to 45 with COVID-19, enrolled during active disease. The V call is TRBV29-1, the J call TRBJ1-1; D is ambiguous. Material for sequencing was peripheral blood. The CDR3 region is CSVDAANQPNTEAFF. The DNA of the CDR3 is TGCAGCGTTGACGCGGCAAACCAACCGAACACTGAAGCTTTCTTT.